The text below deals with one TCR beta chain. These data come from a study of blood T cells in healthy people across ages. A second PCR of 7 to 11 cycles used a sample-barcoded 5' primer and a J-beta primer mix. Every cDNA was tagged by a template-switch adaptor with 12 random nucleotides. Via MiXCR, TCRdb re-called the 5' RACE reads, giving one row per CDR3 protein. The table has 1,500,000 or so distinct CDR3 sequences, 35% to 45% seen once. Donors ranged from 6 to 90 years old and were healthy Caucasians in Russia. The authors drew 8 to 10 milliliters of peripheral blood from each donor. Sequencing used blood. This sequence was found in a woman between 18 and 30 years old in good health.

Here the CDR3 DNA reads TGCGCCAGCAGCTCCGGGACAGGGGGCCTCGAGCAGTACTTC. Protein: CASSSGTGGLEQYF. V usage is TRBV5-1 and J usage is TRBJ2-7; 12 bases are a match to TRBD1. Trimming at V came to 3 bases and at J to 6 bases, leaving 4 bases not matched to a gene. This CDR3 is built from 14 residues. Germline CDR1 and CDR2: SGHRS and YFSETQ.